These 14 T cell receptor beta chains share one sample of origin, sequenced in a study of T cell clonotyping in hematopoietic cell transplantation. Time point: recipient sample about 28 days before transplant, after cytoreduction. The protocol was immunoSEQ multiplex PCR, while the TCRdb copy is restricted to in-frame clones and leaves out a portion. Among around 45,000 clones, 82% were seen once, and the ten largest hold approximately 5.4%. Sequencing was performed on peripheral blood mononuclear cells, taken before stem cell transplant. Receptors were obtained from a man aged 55 to 70 with myelodysplastic syndrome. Some clones in this sample may be carry-over from other donors' samples.

This clone has just one count. The J gene is TRBJ1-1, the V gene TRBV5-1; D uncertain. This CDR3 comprises 13 residues. Germline CDR1 SGHRS, CDR2 YFSETQ. With 4 bases removed from V and 0 bases from J, the gap between germline ends came to 7 bases. The CDR3 DNA reads as TGCGCCAGCAGCCCCGGGGTGAACACTGAAGCTTTCTTT. Residues: CASSPGVNTEAFF.

This clone was seen a few times. This chain uses TRBV14 with TRBJ1-3; TRBD1 matches at 10 bases. V gave up 4 bases and J gave up 14 bases; unmatched junction bases: 8. CDR1 SGHDN and CDR2 FVKESK come from the germline V gene. The CDR3 sequence is 13 residues long. The CDR3 protein is CASSRFDRGLLYF. CDR3 DNA: TGTGCCAGCAGCCGGTTTGACAGGGGGCTCTTATATTTT.

The chain carries TRBV5-1 and TRBJ1-4; 8 bases align to TRBD1. V lost 2 bases, J lost 6 bases, and 6 bases stayed unmatched. Germline loops: CDR1 SGHRS, CDR2 YFSETQ. CDR3 size: 15 residues. The CDR3 loop is CASSLEGQGYEKLFF. CDR3 nucleotide sequence: TGCGCCAGCAGCTTAGAAGGACAGGGCTATGAAAAACTGTTTTTT.

In DNA, the CDR3 is TGTGCCAGCTCACCAGGGGAGAGCTCTGGAAACACCATATATTTT. Amino acid sequence: CASSPGESSGNTIYF. V gene TRBV18 combines with J gene TRBJ1-3, with D hard to call. The CDR3 runs to 15 residues. The germline V gene has CDR1 KGHSH and CDR2 LQKENI. V lost 2 bases and J lost 0, with 8 bases in between.

The chain employs TRBV5-1 and TRBJ1-2, with 7 bases lining up with TRBD1. J was trimmed by 1 base and V by 2 bases; bases with no gene match: 8. Germline CDR1 and CDR2: SGHRS and YFSETQ. The CDR3 runs 16 residues. The CDR3 region is CASSFQTGQINYGYTF. For the CDR3, the DNA is TGCGCCAGCAGCTTTCAGACGGGACAGATTAACTATGGCTACACCTTC.

The chain couples TRBV7-8 to TRBJ2-5, with D perhaps matching TRBD1 or TRBD2 (6 bases each). This CDR3 spans 16 amino acids. Germline V lookup: CDR1 SGHVS, CDR2 FQNEAQ. Trimming took 5 bases from V and 4 from J, leaving 20 bases between them. CDR3 protein: CASSTNKRGARETQYF. CDR3 coding DNA: TGTGCCAGCAGCACCAACAAAAGGGGGGCGCGAGAGACCCAGTACTTC.

The table lists this clone with a count of one. The rearrangement uses TRBV6-1 and TRBJ1-1; no reliable D call. Between the trimmed V and J ends, which lost 3 bases and 0 bases, there was a span of 8 bases. Germline lookup yields CDR1 MNHNS and CDR2 SASEGT. This CDR3 region has 14 residues. CDR3 loop: CASSDPSLNTEAFF. In nucleotides, the CDR3 is TGTGCCAGCAGTGATCCCAGTTTGAACACTGAAGCTTTCTTT.

The gene calls are TRBV19 and TRBJ2-1; a weak D match, TRBD2 (6 bases). Germline V gives CDR1 LNHDA, CDR2 SQIVND (reference sequence). CDR3 length: 15 residues. Trimming cost V 4 bases and J 5 bases, with 15 bases left between them. For the CDR3, the DNA is TGTGCCAGTAGTAGAAGTTACTGGGGGGACAATGAGCAGTTCTTC. Protein: CASSRSYWGDNEQFF.

The chain has TRBV13 and TRBJ2-3; 9 bases are a match to TRBD2. Losses at the gene ends were 2 bases for V and 1 base for J; bases not matched to a gene: 1. CDR1 and CDR2 (germline): PRHDT, FYEKMQ (reference sequence). The CDR3 runs to 15 residues. The CDR3 protein is CASSLKRGGTDTQYF. The CDR3 nucleotides are TGTGCCAGCAGCTTAAAGCGGGGGGGCACAGATACGCAGTATTTT.

The V and J genes are TRBV5-5 and TRBJ2-5; D is ambiguous. V gave up 6 bases and J gave up 5 bases, with 20 bases separating them. CDR1 SGHKS and CDR2 YYEKEE come from the germline V gene (reference sequence). The CDR3 runs 15 residues. In DNA form, the CDR3 reads TGTGCCAGCACTGAATGGGCGGCTGTACGTGAGACCCAGTACTTC. Its translation: CASTEWAAVRETQYF.

This chain connects TRBV6-5 to TRBJ1-1; the D is unclear. Germline V CDR1 and CDR2: MNHEY, SVGAGI. Trimming pared 4 bases from V and 1 base from J, leaving 10 bases between. The CDR3 is made up of 14 amino acids. In DNA form, the CDR3 reads TGTGCCAGCAGTTCCTACGGGCGGAACACTGAAGCTTTCTTT. Translated: CASSSYGRNTEAFF.

This sequence joins TRBV15 and TRBJ2-1, with D possibly TRBD2 on 5 matching bases. Germline CDR1 is LNHNV and CDR2 is YYDKDF (reference sequence). This CDR3 spans 16 amino acids. The V gene lost 0 bases and the J gene lost 7 bases, with 16 bases spanning the gap. DNA of the CDR3: TGTGCCACCAGCAGAGATCGTTTAGCGACTGGGAATGAGCAGTTCTTC. This encodes CATSRDRLATGNEQFF.

This chain connects TRBV15 to TRBJ2-3; 8 bases map to TRBD2. The trim removed 3 bases at V and 4 bases at J, leaving 9 bases unmatched. The CDR3 is 16 residues long. Per the germline V gene, CDR1 is LNHNV and CDR2 is YYDKDF (reference sequence). In nucleotides, the CDR3 is TGTGCCACCAGCAGGATTGCGGGGGGAGGGTCAGATACGCAGTATTTT. It is translated as CATSRIAGGGSDTQYF.

V and J are TRBV4-3 and TRBJ2-3; 8 bases fit TRBD2. Germline V gene data show CDR1 as LGHNA and CDR2 as YSLEER. The CDR3 sequence is 15 residues long. V was pared by 3 bases and J by 0 bases, with 2 bases of the junction left unmatched. The CDR3 DNA is TGCGCCAGCAGCCAGGTAGCGGGAAGCACAGATACGCAGTATTTT. It specifies CASSQVAGSTDTQYF.